Listed here are 12 T cell receptor beta chains from one sample, sequenced in a study of blood T cell repertoires in COVID-19. The repertoire was sequenced with immunoSEQ multiplex PCR; TCRdb's copy has only in-frame clones and lacks some. The sample contains some 73,000 clones, around 85% of which appear only once. Input material: peripheral blood. Source of these receptors: a man between 45 and 60 years old with COVID-19, enrolled during active disease.

V gene TRBV11-2 combines with J gene TRBJ2-7, with TRBD2 identical over 11 bases. The V gene's germline CDR1 is SGHAT and CDR2 FQNNGV. With 7 bases clipped from V and 3 bases from J, the junction kept 8 bases outside the gene matches. This CDR3 region has 15 residues. The CDR3 here is CASTLTSGRYYEQYF. CDR3 coding DNA: TGTGCCAGCACCCTTACTAGCGGGAGATACTACGAGCAGTACTTC.

This clone was seen ten or more times. This chain connects TRBV6-5 to TRBJ1-2; the match to TRBD1 covers 9 bases. The CDR3 is 13 residues long. Germline V gene data show CDR1 as MNHEY and CDR2 as SVGAGI. Trimming cost V 7 bases and J 8 bases; bases outside gene matches: 8. The CDR3 DNA is TGTGCCAGCAACAGGGGGCAAGGAGAAGGCTACACCTTC. Translation: CASNRGQGEGYTF.

The genes are TRBV6-1 and TRBJ1-1; D is unclear. Germline CDR1 is MNHNS and CDR2 is SASEGT. The V end lost 2 bases, the J end lost 0 bases, and 4 bases lay between the germline ends. This CDR3 spans 13 amino acids. The CDR3 nucleotides read TGTGCCAGCAGTGAACTCTTGAACACTGAAGCTTTCTTT. Encoded protein: CASSELLNTEAFF.

This rearrangement joins TRBV5-6 to TRBJ2-1; 10 bases are shared with TRBD2. The V and J ends lost 2 bases and 4 bases, in that order; junction bases with no gene match: 3. The CDR3 is 15 residues long. Germline loops: CDR1 SGHDT, CDR2 YYEEEE. Here the CDR3 reads CASSFLAGAYNEQFF. The CDR3 DNA sequence: TGTGCCAGCAGCTTTCTAGCGGGAGCGTACAATGAGCAGTTCTTC. Supplemented by reference TRBV5-6 and TRBJ2-1, the full variable domain reads DAGVTQSPTHLIKTRGQQVTLRCSPKSGHDTVSWYQQALGQGPQFIFQYYEEEERQRGNFPDRFSGHQFPNYSSELNVNALLLGDSALYLCASSFLAGAYNEQFFGPGTRLTVL.

V and J are TRBV6-1 and TRBJ2-7; D uncertain. V dropped 2 bases and J dropped 5 bases, with 16 bases sitting between them. Germline-derived CDR1 and CDR2 are MNHNS and SASEGT. This CDR3 has 15 amino acids. CDR3 protein: CASSESVYPADEQYF. DNA for the CDR3: TGTGCCAGCAGTGAATCGGTGTATCCGGCGGACGAGCAGTACTTC.

This clone was counted a few times. The chain couples TRBV18 to TRBJ1-1; 8 bases line up with TRBD1. The ends lost 6 bases at V and 4 bases at J; junction bases unmatched: 10. The CDR3 is 15 amino acids. Germline V CDR1 and CDR2: KGHSH, LQKENI. CDR3 DNA: TGTGCCAGCTCGGCGGACAGGGTGCGGGGCACTGAAGCTTTCTTT. It is translated as CASSADRVRGTEAFF.

The gene calls are TRBV28 and TRBJ1-2; 7 nucleotides line up with TRBD1. From germline, CDR1 is MDHEN and CDR2 SYDVKM. This CDR3 spans 14 amino acids. V lost 4 bases to trimming and J lost 2 bases; unmatched junction nucleotides: 4. The CDR3 spells CASSSSTGNYGYTF. The CDR3 DNA reads as TGTGCCAGCAGTTCCTCGACAGGGAACTATGGCTACACCTTC.

The chain joins TRBV5-1 to TRBJ1-3; D is undetermined. This CDR3 comprises 15 residues. The V end lost 4 bases, the J end lost 0 bases, and 11 bases lay between the germline ends. The germline V gene encodes CDR1 SGHRS and CDR2 YFSETQ. The CDR3 sequence is CASSRDTNSGNTIYF. CDR3 DNA: TGCGCCAGCAGCAGAGACACCAACTCTGGAAACACCATATATTTT.

The chain has TRBV6-5 and TRBJ1-1; D remains ambiguous. V gave up 0 bases and J gave up 5 bases, with 10 bases separating them. CDR1 is MNHEY, CDR2 SVGAGI, per germline. This CDR3 contains 14 residues. The CDR3 region is CASSYSQVGTEAFF. The DNA of the CDR3 is TGTGCCAGCAGTTACTCGCAGGTAGGAACTGAAGCTTTCTTT.

This chain links TRBV5-4 with TRBJ2-5; 8 bases agree with TRBD2. V lost 1 base and J lost 5; bases outside the gene matches: 1. In germline, CDR1 is SGHNT, CDR2 YYREEE (reference sequence). The CDR3 covers 13 residues. The CDR3 here is CASSLSGGETQYF. For the CDR3, the DNA is TGTGCCAGCAGCTTGTCGGGAGGGGAGACCCAGTACTTC.

V is TRBV3-1 (or the pseudogene TRBV3-2) and J is TRBJ1-1; the D is unclear. The CDR3 is 14 residues long. V was clipped by 1 base and J by 7 bases, with 13 bases between them. Germline-derived CDR1 and CDR2 are LGHDT and YNNKEL (reference sequence). In DNA, the CDR3 is TGTGCCAGCAGCCAAGGAAGCCGGGGAGGTGAAGCTTTCTTT. It specifies CASSQGSRGGEAFF.

This sequence joins TRBV6-5 and TRBJ1-2; D is perhaps TRBD1 (6 bases). V lost 2 bases and J 3 bases, leaving 13 bases between the germline ends. This CDR3 contains 15 residues. Germline V CDR1 and CDR2: MNHEY, SVGAGI. Written as DNA, the CDR3 is TGTGCCAGCAGTTACGGGGCAGGGGCGCACTATGGCTACACCTTC. Translation: CASSYGAGAHYGYTF.